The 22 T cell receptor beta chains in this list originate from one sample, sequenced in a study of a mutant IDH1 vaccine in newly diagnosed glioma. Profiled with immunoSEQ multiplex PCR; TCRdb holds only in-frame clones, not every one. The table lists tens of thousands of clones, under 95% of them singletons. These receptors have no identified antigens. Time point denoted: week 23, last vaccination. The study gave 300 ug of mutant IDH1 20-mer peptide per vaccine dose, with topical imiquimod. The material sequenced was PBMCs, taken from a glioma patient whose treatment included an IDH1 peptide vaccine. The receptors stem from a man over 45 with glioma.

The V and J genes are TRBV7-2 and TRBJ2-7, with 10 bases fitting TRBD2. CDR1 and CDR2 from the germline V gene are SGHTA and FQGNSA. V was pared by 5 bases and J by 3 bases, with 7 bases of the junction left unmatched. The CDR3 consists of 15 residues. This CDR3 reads CASSADLAGVYEQYF. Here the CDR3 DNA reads TGTGCCAGCAGCGCAGACCTAGCGGGAGTCTACGAGCAGTACTTC.

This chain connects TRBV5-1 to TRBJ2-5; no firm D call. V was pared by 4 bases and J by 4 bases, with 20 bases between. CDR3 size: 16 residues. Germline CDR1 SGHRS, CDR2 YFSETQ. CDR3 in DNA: TGCGCCAGCAGCCCTCCTACCCGGGTGGGGTCAGAGACCCAGTACTTC. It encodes CASSPPTRVGSETQYF.

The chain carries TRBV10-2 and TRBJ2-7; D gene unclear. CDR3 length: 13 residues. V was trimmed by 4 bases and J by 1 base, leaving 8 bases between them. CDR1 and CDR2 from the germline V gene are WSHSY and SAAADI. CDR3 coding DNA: TGCGCCAGCAGTGGAAGGTATTCCTACGAGCAGTACTTC. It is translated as CASSGRYSYEQYF.

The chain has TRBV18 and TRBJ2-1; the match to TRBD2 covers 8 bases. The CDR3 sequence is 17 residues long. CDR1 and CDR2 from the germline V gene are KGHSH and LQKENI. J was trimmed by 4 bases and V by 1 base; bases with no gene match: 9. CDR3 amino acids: CASSPLPGLGRYNEQFF. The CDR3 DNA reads TGTGCCAGCTCACCACTTCCGGGACTAGGCCGATACAATGAGCAGTTCTTC.

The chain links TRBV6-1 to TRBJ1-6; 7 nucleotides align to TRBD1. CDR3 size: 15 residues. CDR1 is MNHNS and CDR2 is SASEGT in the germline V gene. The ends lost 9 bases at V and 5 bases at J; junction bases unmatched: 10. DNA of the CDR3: TGTGCCAGTACTCCGGGACAGACCAATAATTCACCCCTCCACTTT. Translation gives CASTPGQTNNSPLHF.

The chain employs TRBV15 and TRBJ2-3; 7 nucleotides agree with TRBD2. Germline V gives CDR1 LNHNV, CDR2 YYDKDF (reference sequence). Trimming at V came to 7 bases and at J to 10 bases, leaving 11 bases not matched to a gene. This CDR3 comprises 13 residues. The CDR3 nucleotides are TGTGCCACCAAACTAGCGAACGATAGGTCGCAGTATTTT. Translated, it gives CATKLANDRSQYF.

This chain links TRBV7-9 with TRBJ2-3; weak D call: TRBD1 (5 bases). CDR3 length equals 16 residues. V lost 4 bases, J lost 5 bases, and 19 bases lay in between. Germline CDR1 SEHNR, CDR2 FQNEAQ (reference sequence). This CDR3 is CASSSPQDRPLDTQYF. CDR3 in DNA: TGTGCCAGCAGCTCCCCACAGGACCGTCCCTTAGATACGCAGTATTTT.

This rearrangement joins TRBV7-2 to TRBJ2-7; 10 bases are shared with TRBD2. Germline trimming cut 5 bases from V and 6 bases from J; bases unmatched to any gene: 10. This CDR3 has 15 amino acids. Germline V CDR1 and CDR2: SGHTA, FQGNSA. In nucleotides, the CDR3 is TGTGCCAGCAGCCCCACCCTAGCGGGAGAACGCGAGCAGTACTTC. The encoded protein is CASSPTLAGEREQYF.

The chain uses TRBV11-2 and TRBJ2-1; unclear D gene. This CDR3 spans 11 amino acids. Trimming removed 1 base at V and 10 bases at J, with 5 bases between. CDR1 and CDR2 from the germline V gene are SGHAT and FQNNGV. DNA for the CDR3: TGTGCCAGCAGCTTAGGTCCGGAGCAGTTCTTC. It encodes CASSLGPEQFF.

The CDR3 region has the DNA TGTGCCAGCAGCCCCCCGGACTCAAACACCGGGGAGCTGTTTTTT. Its translation is CASSPPDSNTGELFF. The chain links TRBV7-9 to TRBJ2-2; the D gene is possibly TRBD2 (5 bases). Germline V gene lookup returns CDR1 SEHNR and CDR2 FQNEAQ (reference sequence). This CDR3 comprises 15 residues. Between the trimmed V and J ends, which lost 5 bases and 2 bases, there was a span of 12 bases.

This CDR3 is CAWRWGSGLTYQETQYF. The CDR3, as DNA: TGTGCCTGGAGGTGGGGGTCGGGCCTTACGTACCAAGAGACCCAGTACTTC. The chain recombines TRBV30 with TRBJ2-5, with D perhaps assigned TRBD1 or TRBD2 (5 bases each). The CDR3 length is 17 residues. Trimming shortened V by 3 bases and J by 0 bases, and 20 bases separated the two germline ends. Germline CDR1 and CDR2: GTSNPN and SVGIG (reference sequence). The full variable domain, completed using reference TRBV30 and TRBJ2-5, is SQTIHQWPATLVQPVGSPLSLECTVEGTSNPNLYWYRQAAGRGLQLLFYSVGIGQISSEVPQNLSASRPQDRQFILSSKKLLLSDSGFYLCAWRWGSGLTYQETQYFGPGTRLLVL.

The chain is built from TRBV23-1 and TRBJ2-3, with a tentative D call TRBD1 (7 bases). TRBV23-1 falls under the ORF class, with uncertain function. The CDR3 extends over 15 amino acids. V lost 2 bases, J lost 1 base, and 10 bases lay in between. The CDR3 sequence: CASSQDREGTDTQYF. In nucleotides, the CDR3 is TGCGCCAGCAGTCAAGACAGGGAGGGCACAGATACGCAGTATTTT.

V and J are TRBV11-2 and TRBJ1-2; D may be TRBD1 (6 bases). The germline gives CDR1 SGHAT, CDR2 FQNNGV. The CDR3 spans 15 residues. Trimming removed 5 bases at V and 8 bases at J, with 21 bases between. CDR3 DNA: TGTGCCAGCAGCCCCCTAGACAGGCCGATGGTGGGCTACACCTTC. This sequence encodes CASSPLDRPMVGYTF. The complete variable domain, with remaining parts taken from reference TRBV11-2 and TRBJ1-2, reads EAGVAQSPRYKIIEKRQSVAFWCNPISGHATLYWYQQILGQGPKLLIQFQNNGVVDDSQLPKDRFSAERLKGVDSTLKIQPAKLEDSAVYLCASSPLDRPMVGYTFGSGTRLTVV.

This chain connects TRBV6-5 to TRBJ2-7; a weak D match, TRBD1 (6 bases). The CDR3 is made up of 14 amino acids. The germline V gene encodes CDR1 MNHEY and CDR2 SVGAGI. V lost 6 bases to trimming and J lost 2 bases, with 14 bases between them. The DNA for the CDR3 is TGTGCCAGCAGACCTTCAGGGGAAACCTACGAGCAGTACTTC. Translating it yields CASRPSGETYEQYF.

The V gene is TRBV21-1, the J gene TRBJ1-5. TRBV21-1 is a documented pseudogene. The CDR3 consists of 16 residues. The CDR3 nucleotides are TGTGCCAGCCGATTACGGGATAGGGGGGGCGGGGAGCCCCAGCATTTT. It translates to CASRLRDRGGGEPQHF.

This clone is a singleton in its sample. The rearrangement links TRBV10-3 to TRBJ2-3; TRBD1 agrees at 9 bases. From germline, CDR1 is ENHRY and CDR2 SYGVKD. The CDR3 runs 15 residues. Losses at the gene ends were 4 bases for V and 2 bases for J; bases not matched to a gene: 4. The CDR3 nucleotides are TGTGCCATCAGTGGGGGGACAGGGTTCACAGATACGCAGTATTTT. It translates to CAISGGTGFTDTQYF.

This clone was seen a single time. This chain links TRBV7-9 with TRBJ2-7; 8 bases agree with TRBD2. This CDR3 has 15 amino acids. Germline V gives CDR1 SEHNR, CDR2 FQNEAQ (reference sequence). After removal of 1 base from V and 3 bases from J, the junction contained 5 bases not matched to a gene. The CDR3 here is CASSLGAGGIYEQYF. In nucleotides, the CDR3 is TGTGCCAGCAGCTTAGGCGCGGGGGGTATCTACGAGCAGTACTTC.

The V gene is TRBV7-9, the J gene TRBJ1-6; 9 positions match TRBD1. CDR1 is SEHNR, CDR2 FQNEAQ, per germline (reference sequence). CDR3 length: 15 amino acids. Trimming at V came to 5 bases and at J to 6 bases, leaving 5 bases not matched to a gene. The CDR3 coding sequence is TGTGCCAGCAGCCTGGTGGGACAGGGTAATTCACCCCTCCACTTT. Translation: CASSLVGQGNSPLHF.

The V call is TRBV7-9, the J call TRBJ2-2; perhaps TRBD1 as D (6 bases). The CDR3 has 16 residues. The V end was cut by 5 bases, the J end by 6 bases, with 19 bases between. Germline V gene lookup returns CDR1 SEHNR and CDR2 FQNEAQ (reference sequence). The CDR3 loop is CASSTTGTMLSGELFF. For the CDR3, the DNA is TGTGCCAGCAGCACCACCGGGACAATGCTCTCCGGGGAGCTGTTTTTT.

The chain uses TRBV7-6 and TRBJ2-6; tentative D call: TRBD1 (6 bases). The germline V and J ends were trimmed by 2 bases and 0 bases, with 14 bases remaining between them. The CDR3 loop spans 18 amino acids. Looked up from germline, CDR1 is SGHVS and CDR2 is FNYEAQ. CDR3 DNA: TGTGCCAGCAGCTTAAGCAGGGGAAGGGGCTCTGGGGCCAACGTCCTGACTTTC. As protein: CASSLSRGRGSGANVLTF.

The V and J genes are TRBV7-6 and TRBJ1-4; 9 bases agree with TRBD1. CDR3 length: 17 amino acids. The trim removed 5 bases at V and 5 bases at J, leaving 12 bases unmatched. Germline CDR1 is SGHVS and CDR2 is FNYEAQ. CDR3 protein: CASSARGTGGQNEKLFF. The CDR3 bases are TGTGCCAGCAGCGCGAGAGGAACAGGGGGCCAAAATGAAAAACTGTTTTTT. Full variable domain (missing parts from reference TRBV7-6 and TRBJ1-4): GAGVSQSPRYKVTKRGQDVALRCDPISGHVSLYWYRQALGQGPEFLTYFNYEAQQDKSGLPNDRFSAERPEGSISTLTIQRTEQRDSAMYRCASSARGTGGQNEKLFFGSGTQLSVL.

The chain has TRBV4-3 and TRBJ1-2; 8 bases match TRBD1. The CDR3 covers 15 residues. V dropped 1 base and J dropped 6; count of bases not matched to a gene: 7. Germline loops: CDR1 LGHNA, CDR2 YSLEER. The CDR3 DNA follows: TGCGCCAGCAGCCAAGGTGCAGGGGGCGGGAATGGCTACACCTTC. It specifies CASSQGAGGGNGYTF.